These 10 T cell receptor beta chains originate from one sample sequenced in a study of identical twins. TCRdb independently ran MiXCR on the 5' RACE reads; one entry per CDR3 protein. This sample carries about 530,000 distinct CDR3 sequences, about a fifth of them seen once, and the ten largest clones take approximately 0.5%. These data are also associated with another study on yellow fever vaccine responses in identical twins.

The sample taken for sequencing was CD4+ T cells sorted from blood. These receptors all come from a woman in her late teens or twenties in good health.

In its sample, this clonotype was seen a few times. V is TRBV20-1 and J is TRBJ2-7, with D uncertain. The CDR3 has 12 amino acids. Germline CDR1 is DFQATT and CDR2 is SNEGSKA (reference sequence). Deletions cut 6 bases from V and 0 bases from J, with 9 bases between. The CDR3 DNA reads TGCAGTGCACAAACGGTCTCCTACGAGCAGTACTTC. It is translated as CSAQTVSYEQYF.

This clonotype was found a few times. The chain employs TRBV5-1 and TRBJ2-3; a weak D match, TRBD2 (5 bases). Trimming removed 3 bases at V and 1 base at J, with 18 bases between. CDR3 length: 17 residues. CDR1 and CDR2 from the germline V gene are SGHRS and YFSETQ. The DNA for the CDR3 is TGCGCCAGCAGCTCTGAGGTGGGGAGTAGTCGCACAGATACGCAGTATTTT. Translation: CASSSEVGSSRTDTQYF.

This rearrangement joins TRBV27 to TRBJ2-1, with D possibly being TRBD2 (5 bases). Germline CDR1 MNHEY, CDR2 SMNVEV (reference sequence). The V end was cut by 10 bases, the J end by 0 bases, with 22 bases between. This CDR3 region has 17 residues. The CDR3 nucleotides are TGTGCCACCAAAGCAAGCGGCCCCGCGGGCTCCTACAATGAGCAGTTCTTC. Its protein product is CATKASGPAGSYNEQFF.

The genes are TRBV6-5 and TRBJ1-1; possible D gene TRBD1, 5 bases. The CDR3 loop spans 13 amino acids. Deletions cut 4 bases from V and 5 bases from J, with 11 bases between. From germline, CDR1 is MNHEY and CDR2 SVGAGI. The CDR3 here is CASSSRVKTEAFF. CDR3 DNA sequence: TGTGCCAGCAGTTCCAGGGTCAAGACTGAAGCTTTCTTT.

The table lists this clonotype with a count of one. V gene TRBV5-1 combines with J gene TRBJ1-2, with unresolved D. The CDR3 has 13 residues. Germline V gene data show CDR1 as SGHRS and CDR2 as YFSETQ. Between the trimmed V and J ends, which lost 0 bases and 6 bases, there was a span of 9 bases. The CDR3: CASSLETSDGYTF. The DNA of the CDR3 is TGCGCCAGCAGCTTGGAGACATCGGATGGCTACACCTTC.

The chain recombines TRBV29-1 with TRBJ1-2; a possible D gene is TRBD1 (5 bases). V was trimmed by 7 bases and J by 4 bases, leaving 16 bases between them. This CDR3 is 13 amino acids long. Germline V gene lookup returns CDR1 SQVTM and CDR2 ANQGSEA. The chain's CDR3 is CSASIGDVYGYTF. In DNA, the CDR3 is TGCAGCGCATCAATAGGGGATGTCTATGGCTACACCTTC.

The V gene is TRBV20-1, the J gene TRBJ2-7; D perhaps matches TRBD1 (6 bases). V was pared by 6 bases and J by 3 bases, with 18 bases between. Germline CDR1 and CDR2: DFQATT and SNEGSKA (reference sequence). The CDR3 length is 14 residues. For the CDR3, the DNA is TGCAGTGCAGACCCCGGGACACCGAGCTACGAGCAGTACGTC. It yields the protein CSADPGTPSYEQYV.

V gene TRBV3-1 combines with J gene TRBJ1-2; TRBD1 matches at 11 bases. Germline assignment: CDR1 LGHDT and CDR2 YNNKEL (reference sequence). The CDR3 runs to 14 residues. V gave up 4 bases and J gave up 8 bases; unmatched junction bases: 6. CDR3 residues: CASSPGQGAGGYTF. DNA of the CDR3: TGTGCCAGCAGCCCAGGACAGGGGGCAGGGGGCTACACCTTC.

V and J are TRBV5-1 and TRBJ2-4; 8 nucleotides agree with TRBD1. The V gene end was trimmed by 0 bases and the J gene end by 3 bases; junction bases not matched to a gene: 5. This CDR3 has 16 residues. Germline V lookup: CDR1 SGHRS, CDR2 YFSETQ. The CDR3 loop is CASSLAGGSGKNIQYF. Written as DNA, the CDR3 is TGCGCCAGCAGCTTGGCAGGGGGCTCAGGCAAAAACATTCAGTACTTC.

This clonotype was observed a handful of times. V gene TRBV5-1 combines with J gene TRBJ2-1; 10 nucleotides agree with TRBD1. Germline V gene sequence: CDR1 SGHRS, CDR2 YFSETQ. The trim removed 2 bases at V and 1 base at J, leaving 6 bases unmatched. The CDR3 length is 17 residues. The CDR3 here is CASSFAPGQGSYNEQFF. The CDR3 DNA follows: TGCGCCAGCAGCTTCGCGCCGGGACAGGGGTCCTACAATGAGCAGTTCTTC.